Included here is one T cell receptor (beta chain) sequence, with context. The antigen is not known. V was pared by 4 bases and J by 4 bases, with 11 bases between. This CDR3 is 13 amino acids long. CDR1 and CDR2 (germline): SQVTM, ANQGSEA. This record comes from a study of cytomegalovirus exposure and HLA in healthy donors. Study outcomes and limitations: Researchers reported in a later analysis that common viral pathogens appeared linked to several top clusters.

PCR amplification relied on 60 Vbeta primers (plus 13 Jbeta primers). TCRdb keeps only in-frame clones here, not all; method: immunoSEQ multiplex PCR. In the table there are some 140,000 clones, approximately 62% of which are singletons. The rearrangement joins TRBV29-1 to TRBJ1-5; perhaps TRBD1 as D (6 bases). The sequenced material came from PBMCs. The sequence was obtained from a human donor in good health. CDR3 amino acids: CSVAGTPNQPQHF. The CDR3, as DNA: TGCAGCGTTGCCGGGACACCAAATCAGCCCCAGCATTTT.